This T cell receptor (beta chain) was obtained from a study of blood T cell repertoires in COVID-19. Across the study: The study drew acute and convalescent COVID-19 samples from the United States, Italy and Spain. In each case, the material was cDNA or gDNA derived from T cells, B-cell-depleted T cells, or PBMCs.

The CDR3 has 15 amino acids. V lost 4 bases, J lost 8 bases, and 5 bases stayed unmatched. Looked up from germline, CDR1 is WNHNN and CDR2 is SYGVQD (reference sequence). How the authors handled the data: Cell counts per sample came from amplifying reference gene primers. Sequencing used immunoSEQ multiplex PCR; TCRdb keeps in-frame clones, though not all of them. V and J calls and clone size come straight from that table; D and trimming were deduced from the DNA. The sample shows 120,000 to 150,000 clones, approximately 85% of them seen only once. The rearrangement joins TRBV10-1 to TRBJ2-1, with 13 positions matching TRBD2. The origin of this receptor is a man aged 50-59 years with acute or convalescent COVID-19. The specimen sequenced was peripheral blood. The DNA of the CDR3 is TGCGCCAGCAGTGGGACTAGCGGGAGTCGTTATGAGCAGTTCTTC. Its protein product is CASSGTSGSRYEQFF.